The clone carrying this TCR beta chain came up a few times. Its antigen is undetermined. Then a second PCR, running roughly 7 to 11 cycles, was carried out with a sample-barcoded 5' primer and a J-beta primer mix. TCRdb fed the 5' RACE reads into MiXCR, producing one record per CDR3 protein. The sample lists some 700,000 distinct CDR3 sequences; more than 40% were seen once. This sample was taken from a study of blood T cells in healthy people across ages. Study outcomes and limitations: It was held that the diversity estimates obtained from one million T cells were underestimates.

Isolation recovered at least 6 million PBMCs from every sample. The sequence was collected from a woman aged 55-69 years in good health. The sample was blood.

CDR3 loop: CSARDRDRDASEQYF. The CDR3 DNA reads TGCAGTGCTAGAGACCGGGACAGGGATGCCAGCGAGCAGTACTTC. V is TRBV20-1 and J is TRBJ2-5; 9 nucleotides match TRBD1. The J call may be in error: the DNA end matches TRBJ2-7 better. This CDR3 is 15 amino acids long. CDR1 and CDR2 (germline): DFQATT, SNEGSKA (reference sequence).